These 5 T cell receptor beta chains came from one sample sequenced in a study of shared clonotypes between healthy human individuals. The method was immunoSEQ multiplex PCR; TCRdb's version includes in-frame clones alone and lacks a portion of them. Of 600,000 to 800,000 clones in the sample, approximately 72% are singletons; the top ten hold roughly 1.8%. The sample taken for sequencing was memory CD4+ T cells sorted from blood. Subset specified: CD45RA-negative fraction. Receptor source: a woman between 25 and 40 years old in good health.

The chain has TRBV28 and TRBJ1-4; D possibly corresponds to TRBD1 (6 bases). This CDR3 comprises 14 residues. V lost 5 bases, J lost 5 bases, and 12 bases lay in between. The germline V gene encodes CDR1 MDHEN and CDR2 SYDVKM. This chain's CDR3 is CASSPGHENEKLFF. In DNA form, the CDR3 reads TGTGCCAGCAGTCCGGGACACGAGAATGAAAAACTGTTTTTT.

The V call is TRBV7-2, the J call TRBJ2-5; D ambiguous. Looked up from germline, CDR1 is SGHTA and CDR2 is FQGNSA. This CDR3 spans 15 amino acids. V gave up 6 bases and J gave up 0 bases, with 14 bases separating them. CDR3: CASRERARDQETQYF. In nucleotides, the CDR3 is TGTGCCAGCAGGGAACGGGCTAGAGACCAAGAGACCCAGTACTTC.

This chain uses TRBV28 with TRBJ2-7; 9 bases match TRBD1. Germline CDR1 MDHEN, CDR2 SYDVKM. J gave up 1 base and V 4 bases, and 5 bases lay outside the gene matches. The CDR3 sequence is 15 residues long. The CDR3 DNA is TGTGCCAGCAGTTGGGCCGGGACAGGGTCCTACGAGCAGTACTTC. Amino acid sequence: CASSWAGTGSYEQYF.

The rearrangement links TRBV28 to TRBJ1-2, with D unresolved. Trimming removed 3 bases from V and 1 base from J, with 9 bases in between. Germline V lookup: CDR1 MDHEN, CDR2 SYDVKM. CDR3 length equals 14 residues. The CDR3 protein is CASSLAPFNYGYTF. The CDR3, as DNA: TGTGCCAGCAGTTTGGCCCCTTTTAACTATGGCTACACCTTC.

In its sample, this clone was seen a few times. At the DNA level, this CDR3 is encoded by other sequences in the same sample as well. This chain links TRBV11-2 with TRBJ2-7; D is perhaps TRBD1 (6 bases). The V end lost 3 bases, the J end lost 4 bases, and 10 bases lay between the germline ends. Germline CDR1 reads SGHAT; CDR2 reads FQNNGV. The CDR3 is 13 residues long. The CDR3 coding sequence is TGTGCCAGCAGCTTCAGGACAGCATACGAGCAGTACTTC. Translation gives CASSFRTAYEQYF.